One sample yielded the 28 T cell receptor beta chains listed below, sequenced in a study of blood T cell repertoires in COVID-19. TCRdb keeps only in-frame clones here, not all; method: immunoSEQ multiplex PCR. Of 190,000 or so clones listed, 70% to 80% are singletons. Sequenced sample: peripheral blood. The receptors come from a man between 45 and 60 years old who had recovered from COVID-19.

This clone occurred once. CDR3 coding DNA: TGCGCCAGCAGCTTGGATCTGCCCGGGACAGGGAATAGTGAAGCTTTCTTT. Its translation is CASSLDLPGTGNSEAFF. V and J are TRBV5-1 and TRBJ1-1, with TRBD1 matching over 9 bases. Looked up from germline, CDR1 is SGHRS and CDR2 is YFSETQ. After removal of 0 bases from V and 7 bases from J, the junction contained 13 bases not matched to a gene. This CDR3 is 17 amino acids long.

The chain is built from TRBV5-3 and TRBJ2-7, with a possible D match to TRBD1 (6 bases). TRBV5-3 is annotated as an ORF whose role is uncertain. This CDR3 is 15 amino acids long. Trimming removed 3 bases from V and 2 bases from J, with 15 bases in between. The CDR3 reads CARSSHRQEPYEQYF. Here the CDR3 DNA reads TGTGCCAGAAGCTCGCATAGACAGGAGCCCTACGAGCAGTACTTC.

The chain couples TRBV10-3 to TRBJ1-3, with D hard to call. V lost 0 bases and J 0 bases, leaving 15 bases between the germline ends. Germline assignment: CDR1 ENHRY and CDR2 SYGVKD. CDR3 length: 18 amino acids. CDR3 nucleotide sequence: TGTGCCATCAGTGAGTCAGGGAGACAACTTAGCTCTGGAAACACCATATATTTT. Residues: CAISESGRQLSSGNTIYF.

The chain joins TRBV19 to TRBJ1-1; TRBD1 matches 7 bases. V shed 1 base and J 5 bases; nucleotides not matched to a gene: 13. Germline CDR1 is LNHDA and CDR2 is SQIVND (reference sequence). The CDR3 has 17 amino acids. CDR3 residues: CASSIGGGTTGRTEAFF. CDR3 DNA: TGTGCCAGTAGTATAGGGGGCGGGACGACAGGGAGGACTGAAGCTTTCTTT.

The chain is built from TRBV11-3 and TRBJ2-1; 7 positions agree with TRBD1. Germline lookup yields CDR1 SGHNT and CDR2 YENEEA. The trim removed 5 bases at V and 7 bases at J, leaving 8 bases unmatched. The CDR3 extends over 14 amino acids. CDR3 protein: CASSNTGVSNEQFF. CDR3 coding DNA: TGTGCCAGCAGCAACACAGGGGTTTCGAATGAGCAGTTCTTC.

The chain links TRBV6-6 to TRBJ2-2; D may be TRBD1 (6 bases). The CDR3 runs to 15 residues. Trimming shortened V by 5 bases and J by 5 bases, and 15 bases separated the two germline ends. Germline CDR1 is MNHNY and CDR2 is SVGAGI (reference sequence). Here the CDR3 reads CASSTSGVRTGELFF. The CDR3 DNA reads as TGTGCCAGCAGTACCTCAGGGGTACGGACCGGGGAGCTGTTTTTT.

This clone has more than one count but fewer than ten. This chain connects TRBV7-9 to TRBJ1-1, with D hard to call. The V and J ends lost 0 bases and 3 bases respectively, with 8 bases between them. The CDR3 length is 14 residues. Germline V lookup: CDR1 SEHNR, CDR2 FQNEAQ (reference sequence). CDR3 sequence reads: CASSLALTHTEAFF. The CDR3 DNA is TGTGCCAGCAGCTTAGCGCTAACTCACACTGAAGCTTTCTTT.

This rearrangement joins TRBV11-2 to TRBJ2-5; 11 nucleotides line up with TRBD1. With 5 bases clipped from V and 4 bases from J, the junction kept 9 bases outside the gene matches. The length of the CDR3 is 16 residues. Looked up from germline, CDR1 is SGHAT and CDR2 is FQNNGV. The CDR3 bases are TGTGCCAGCAGCGACAGGACAGGGGGCTGGGGAGAGACCCAGTACTTC. Translating it yields CASSDRTGGWGETQYF.

There are a few counts of this clone. The V and J genes are TRBV18 and TRBJ2-3; the match to TRBD2 covers 9 bases. Germline CDR1 reads KGHSH; CDR2 reads LQKENI. V trimming: 8 bases; J trimming: 1 base; junction bases outside the gene matches: 10. The CDR3 runs to 16 residues. In nucleotides, the CDR3 is TGTGCCAGCCTCCGCGGGGGGGCTAGCGGCACAGATACGCAGTATTTT. Translating gives CASLRGGASGTDTQYF.

The chain is built from TRBV7-2 and TRBJ2-7; 7 bases line up with TRBD2. Germline V gene lookup returns CDR1 SGHTA and CDR2 FQGNSA. V shed 1 base, J shed 2 bases, and the junction held 5 bases outside the gene matches. CDR3 length equals 15 residues. Here the CDR3 DNA reads TGTGCCAGCAGCTTAGGCGGGAGTATTACCTACGAGCAGTACTTC. Translated, it gives CASSLGGSITYEQYF. Full variable domain (remainder filled in from reference TRBV7-2 and TRBJ2-7): GAGVSQSPSNKVTEKGKDVELRCDPISGHTALYWYRQSLGQGLEFLIYFQGNSAPDKSGLPSDRFSAERTGGSVSTLTIQRTQQEDSAVYLCASSLGGSITYEQYFGPGTRLTVT.

This clone was recorded once. CDR3: CASSPPPWQGYGNTEAFF. The CDR3, as DNA: TGTGCCAGCAGTCCGCCCCCATGGCAGGGCTATGGGAACACTGAAGCTTTCTTT. The genes are TRBV27 and TRBJ1-1; tentative D call: TRBD1 (5 bases). The CDR3 is made up of 18 amino acids. Germline V gene lookup returns CDR1 MNHEY and CDR2 SMNVEV (reference sequence). V was trimmed by 5 bases and J by 1 base, leaving 23 bases between them.

The chain has TRBV11-2 and TRBJ2-2; 9 positions match TRBD1. This CDR3 comprises 14 residues. Germline trimming cut 7 bases from V and 4 bases from J; bases unmatched to any gene: 4. Germline-derived CDR1 and CDR2 are SGHAT and FQNNGV. CDR3 DNA: TGTGCCAGCACCGGGACAGGGATCACCGGGGAGCTGTTTTTT. Amino acid sequence: CASTGTGITGELFF.

The chain uses TRBV6-1 and TRBJ2-1, with TRBD2 matching 7 bases. CDR3 length: 14 amino acids. CDR1 is MNHNS and CDR2 is SASEGT in the germline V gene. J gave up 8 bases and V 1 base, and 5 bases lay outside the gene matches. CDR3 in amino acids: CASSEEPAGDEQFF. The CDR3, as DNA: TGTGCCAGCAGTGAAGAGCCGGCGGGAGATGAGCAGTTCTTC.

The chain couples TRBV6-5 to TRBJ1-2; no clear D. Looked up from germline, CDR1 is MNHEY and CDR2 is SVGAGI. Trimming removed 7 bases at V and 4 bases at J, with 10 bases between. The CDR3 runs to 12 residues. CDR3 loop: CASKEGVYGYTF. The CDR3 DNA reads TGTGCCAGCAAAGAGGGCGTCTATGGCTACACCTTC.

V and J are TRBV21-1 and TRBJ1-5; whether TRBD1, the table's D call, matches the DNA was not checked. TRBV21-1 is assigned pseudogene status. The CDR3 has 18 amino acids. CDR3 sequence (DNA): TGTGCCAGCACCGATACACCGGGACAGGGTATGGGCAATCAGCCCCAGCATTTT. Translation gives CASTDTPGQGMGNQPQHF.

V gene TRBV7-3 combines with J gene TRBJ2-3; TRBD2 might be the D (6 bases). CDR3 length equals 16 residues. V was cut by 4 bases and J by 0 bases, with 14 bases left in between. The V gene's germline CDR1 is SGHTA and CDR2 FQGTGA. CDR3 loop: CASSSSPGTSTDTQYF. The CDR3 DNA is TGTGCCAGCAGCTCTTCGCCCGGGACTAGCACAGATACGCAGTATTTT.

This chain joins TRBV3-1 (or the pseudogene TRBV3-2) and TRBJ2-5, with 7 bases identical to TRBD1. The CDR3 consists of 15 residues. V was pared by 4 bases and J by 2 bases, with 7 bases of the junction left unmatched. Looked up from germline, CDR1 is LGHDT and CDR2 is YNNKEL (reference sequence). CDR3 sequence: CASSPRQGTQETQYF. DNA for the CDR3: TGTGCCAGCAGCCCTAGACAGGGAACTCAAGAGACCCAGTACTTC.

On this clone itself: The sample has other DNA sequences that encode this CDR3 too. The chain carries TRBV6-5 and TRBJ1-2; 8 bases match TRBD1. V dropped 1 base and J dropped 5; count of bases not matched to a gene: 9. Germline V gene lookup returns CDR1 MNHEY and CDR2 SVGAGI. CDR3 length: 16 residues. The CDR3 spells CASSYLRTGGGYGYTF. The CDR3 nucleotides are TGTGCCAGCAGTTACTTAAGAACAGGGGGAGGTTATGGCTACACCTTC.

The chain combines TRBV5-4 with TRBJ2-1; 9 nucleotides agree with TRBD1. Germline-derived CDR1 and CDR2 are SGHNT and YYREEE (reference sequence). The CDR3 runs to 16 residues. The trim removed 4 bases at V and 7 bases at J, leaving 12 bases unmatched. The CDR3 DNA reads as TGTGCCAGCAGCCCTTTAAGGGACAGGGTGGGGAATGAGCAGTTCTTC. Protein sequence: CASSPLRDRVGNEQFF.

The chain is built from TRBV4-2 and TRBJ2-7; 16 bases agree with TRBD2. Trimming took 0 bases from V and 5 from J; bases not matched to a gene: 10. The CDR3 consists of 19 residues. From germline, CDR1 is LGHNA and CDR2 YNFKEQ. CDR3 coding DNA: TGTGCCAGCAGCCAAGAACTACCGGGACTAGCGGGAGGGTATAACGAGCAGTACTTC. Its translation: CASSQELPGLAGGYNEQYF.

This chain joins TRBV5-1 and TRBJ1-1, with 8 nucleotides matching TRBD1. The CDR3 sequence is 13 residues long. The V segment lost 4 bases and the J segment 5 bases; nucleotides outside the gene matches: 4. Per the germline V gene, CDR1 is SGHRS and CDR2 is YFSETQ. The CDR3 sequence: CASSTGQATEAFF. CDR3 DNA sequence: TGCGCCAGCAGCACGGGACAGGCTACTGAAGCTTTCTTT.

This clone appeared a few times. The genes are TRBV11-2 and TRBJ2-2, with 9 positions matching TRBD2. The ends lost 3 bases at V and 5 bases at J; junction bases unmatched: 7. Germline values: CDR1 SGHAT, CDR2 FQNNGV. The CDR3 is 16 amino acids. CDR3 nucleotides: TGTGCCAGCAGCTTTGGCGGGAGGGCCGGGACCGGGGAGCTGTTTTTT. Amino acids: CASSFGGRAGTGELFF.

V and J are TRBV12-3 or TRBV12-4 and TRBJ2-1; no clear D. Trimming took off 6 bases at V and 0 bases at J, with 6 bases between the two ends. The CDR3 consists of 13 residues. As DNA, the CDR3 is TGTGCCAGCAGATATAGCTCCTACAATGAGCAGTTCTTC. Its translation: CASRYSSYNEQFF.

A single count supports this clone. The chain uses TRBV5-5 and TRBJ2-3, with a weak D call TRBD1 (5 bases). CDR1 and CDR2 (germline): SGHKS, YYEKEE (reference sequence). The V end lost 0 bases, the J end lost 3 bases, and 14 bases lay between the germline ends. There are 16 residues in the CDR3. CDR3 DNA: TGTGCCAGCAGCTTGGGGTTAGACAGTCGAACAGATACGCAGTATTTT. This sequence encodes CASSLGLDSRTDTQYF.

V gene TRBV29-1 combines with J gene TRBJ1-2; 11 nucleotides align to TRBD1. V shed 3 bases and J 6 bases; nucleotides not matched to a gene: 6. The CDR3 consists of 14 residues. Germline CDR1 is SQVTM and CDR2 is ANQGSEA. Here the CDR3 DNA reads TGCAGCGTTGAGGACAGGGGGCGCGGGGATGGCTACACCTTC. Protein: CSVEDRGRGDGYTF.

The CDR3 DNA reads as TGTGCCAGCAGCTTTTCGTGGACAGGGACCGGGGAGCTGTTTTTT. It yields the protein CASSFSWTGTGELFF. The chain uses TRBV5-5 and TRBJ2-2; 8 bases fit TRBD1. This CDR3 contains 15 residues. With V trimmed by 2 bases and J by 5 bases, 5 bases remained unmatched. Per germline, CDR1 SGHKS and CDR2 YYEKEE (reference sequence).

The chain combines TRBV30 with TRBJ2-7; weak D call: TRBD2 (6 bases). This CDR3 region has 12 residues. Between the trimmed V and J ends, which lost 7 bases and 7 bases, there was a span of 17 bases. CDR1 is GTSNPN, CDR2 SVGIG, per germline (reference sequence). The CDR3 loop reads CALGLHLREQYF. The CDR3 DNA reads TGTGCCTTGGGACTCCACCTACGTGAGCAGTACTTC.

This chain links TRBV28 with TRBJ1-5, with D tentatively TRBD1 (5 bases). The V gene's germline CDR1 is MDHEN and CDR2 SYDVKM. CDR3 length: 17 amino acids. Between the trimmed V and J ends, which lost 5 bases and 0 bases, there was a span of 17 bases. The CDR3 sequence: CASSPRLGRYSNQPQHF. The CDR3 region has the DNA TGTGCCAGCAGTCCTCGCTTGGGGCGCTATAGCAATCAGCCCCAGCATTTT.